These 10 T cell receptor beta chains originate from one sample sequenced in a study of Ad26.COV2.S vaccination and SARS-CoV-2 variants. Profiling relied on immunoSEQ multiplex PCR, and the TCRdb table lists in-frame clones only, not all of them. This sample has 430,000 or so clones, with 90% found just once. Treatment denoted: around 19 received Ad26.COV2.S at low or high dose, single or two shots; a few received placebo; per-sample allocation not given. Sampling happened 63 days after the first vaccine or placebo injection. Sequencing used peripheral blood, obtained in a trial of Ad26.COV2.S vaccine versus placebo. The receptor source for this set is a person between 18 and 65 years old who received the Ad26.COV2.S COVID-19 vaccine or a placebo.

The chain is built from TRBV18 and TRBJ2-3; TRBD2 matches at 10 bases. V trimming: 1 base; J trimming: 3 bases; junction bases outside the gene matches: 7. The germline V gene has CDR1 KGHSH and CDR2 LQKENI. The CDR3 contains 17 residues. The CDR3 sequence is CASSPLPSGSATDTQYF. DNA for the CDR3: TGTGCCAGCTCACCACTCCCTAGCGGGAGTGCGACAGATACGCAGTATTTT.

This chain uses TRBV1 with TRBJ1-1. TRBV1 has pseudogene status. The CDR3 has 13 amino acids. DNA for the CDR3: TGCACCAGCAGCCAAGATTTCGGGGTAACGGCTTTCTTT. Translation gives CTSSQDFGVTAFF.

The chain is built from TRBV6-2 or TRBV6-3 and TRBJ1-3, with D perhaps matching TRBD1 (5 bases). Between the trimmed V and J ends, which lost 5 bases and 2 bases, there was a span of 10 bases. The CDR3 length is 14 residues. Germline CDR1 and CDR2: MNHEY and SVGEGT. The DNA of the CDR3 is TGTGCCAGCAGTCGACAGACCACTGGAAACACCATATATTTT. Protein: CASSRQTTGNTIYF.

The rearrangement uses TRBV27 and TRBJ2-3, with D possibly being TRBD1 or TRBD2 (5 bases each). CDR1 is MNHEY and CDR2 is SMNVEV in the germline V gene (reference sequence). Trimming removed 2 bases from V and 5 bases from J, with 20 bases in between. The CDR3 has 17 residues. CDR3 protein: CASSLVGDPLVGDTQYF. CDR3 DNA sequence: TGTGCCAGCAGTTTAGTAGGGGACCCGCTAGTGGGAGATACGCAGTATTTT.

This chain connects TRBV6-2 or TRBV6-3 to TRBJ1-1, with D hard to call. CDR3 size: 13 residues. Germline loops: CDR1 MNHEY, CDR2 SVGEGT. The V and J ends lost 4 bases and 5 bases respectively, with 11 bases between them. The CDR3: CASSSGPKTEAFF. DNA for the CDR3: TGTGCCAGCAGTTCCGGGCCTAAGACTGAAGCTTTCTTT.

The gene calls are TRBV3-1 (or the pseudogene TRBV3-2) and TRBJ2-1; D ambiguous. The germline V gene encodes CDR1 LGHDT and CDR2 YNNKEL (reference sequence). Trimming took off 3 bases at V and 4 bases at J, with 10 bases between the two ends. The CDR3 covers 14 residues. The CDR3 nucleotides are TGTGCCAGCAGCCAGGGAAGTTCTTACAATGAGCAGTTCTTC. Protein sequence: CASSQGSSYNEQFF.

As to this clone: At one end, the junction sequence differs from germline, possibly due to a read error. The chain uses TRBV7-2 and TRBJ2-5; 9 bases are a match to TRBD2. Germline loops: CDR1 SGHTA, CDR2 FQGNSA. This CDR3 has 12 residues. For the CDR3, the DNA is TGTGCCAGCAGCCCCCAGCGGGAGGCAGGGCACTTC. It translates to CASSPQREAGHF.

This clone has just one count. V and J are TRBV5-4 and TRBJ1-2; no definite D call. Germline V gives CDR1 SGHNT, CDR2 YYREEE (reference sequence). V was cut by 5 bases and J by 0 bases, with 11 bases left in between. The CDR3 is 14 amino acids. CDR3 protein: CASRPGGANYGYTF. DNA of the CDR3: TGTGCCAGCAGACCGGGCGGGGCTAACTATGGCTACACCTTC.

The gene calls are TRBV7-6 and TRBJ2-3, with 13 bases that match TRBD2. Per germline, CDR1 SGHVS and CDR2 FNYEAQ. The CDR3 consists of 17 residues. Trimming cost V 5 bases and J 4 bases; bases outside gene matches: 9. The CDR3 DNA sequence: TGTGCCAGCAGCCCGGGACTAGCGGGACTTGGCGCAGATACGCAGTATTTT. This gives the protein CASSPGLAGLGADTQYF. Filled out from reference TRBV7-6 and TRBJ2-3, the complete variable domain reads GAGVSQSPRYKVTKRGQDVALRCDPISGHVSLYWYRQALGQGPEFLTYFNYEAQQDKSGLPNDRFSAERPEGSISTLTIQRTEQRDSAMYRCASSPGLAGLGADTQYFGPGTRLTVL.

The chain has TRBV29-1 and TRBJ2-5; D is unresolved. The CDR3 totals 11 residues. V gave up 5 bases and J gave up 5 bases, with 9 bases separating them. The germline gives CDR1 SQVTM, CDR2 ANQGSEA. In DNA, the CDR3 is TGCAGCGTTTGGATCGGCGAGACCCAGTACTTC. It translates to CSVWIGETQYF. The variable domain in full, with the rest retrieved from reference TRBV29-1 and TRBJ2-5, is SAVISQKPSRDICQRGTSLTIQCQVDSQVTMMFWYRQQPGQSLTLIATANQGSEATYESGFVIDKFPISRPNLTFSTLTVSNMSPEDSSIYLCSVWIGETQYFGPGTRLLVL.